This entry concerns a single TCR beta chain. This sample was taken from a study of blood T cell repertoires in COVID-19. Study context: In each case, the material was cDNA or gDNA derived from T cells, B-cell-depleted T cells, or PBMCs.

The germline CDR1 and CDR2 sequences are SNHLY and FYNNEI. This CDR3 spans 18 amino acids. The trim removed 8 bases at V and 2 bases at J, leaving 18 bases unmatched. Participants, about 18 to 89 years old, spanned around 26 US areas. Under the authors' procedure: For nucleated cells, counts were estimated from reference gene primer amplification. Assay: immunoSEQ multiplex PCR; the TCRdb copy retains only in-frame clones and omits some. From that table come the V and J calls and clone size; the DNA was used to work out D and trimming. The sample yields more than 300,000 clones, roughly four fifths seen once.

The receptor's source is a woman between 50 and 59 years old who had recovered from COVID-19. Sequenced input: PBMCs or T cells enriched from blood (not recorded which). The gene calls are TRBV2 and TRBJ2-7, with 10 bases matching TRBD2. CDR3 sequence reads: CASGKGLAGVPGPYEQYF. In DNA, the CDR3 is TGTGCCAGCGGAAAAGGGCTAGCGGGAGTACCGGGGCCCTACGAGCAGTACTTC.